These T cell receptor beta chains were read from a single sample in a study of shared clonotypes between healthy human individuals. Profiled with immunoSEQ multiplex PCR; TCRdb holds only in-frame clones, not every one. The repertoire holds about 770,000 clones, with roughly 72% as singletons. Sequences were obtained from memory CD4+ T cells sorted from blood. All receptors come from a woman aged 30 to 39 in good health. Both conserved end residues are part of each CDR3. A D gene is named only where the DNA matches it firmly. Only part of the rows carry a size: once, few, many, or a class if the clone is expanded.

>TRBV18|TRBD2|-|TRBJ2-5
CASSPLAGVFQETQYF
TGTGCCAGCTCCCCTTTAGCGGGCGTATTCCAAGAGACCCAGTACTTC
>TRBV6-1|TRBD1|-|TRBJ2-7
CASSVQPGQAYEQYF
TGTGCCAGCAGTGTTCAACCCGGACAGGCCTACGAGCAGTACTTC
>TRBV18|TRBD2|once|TRBJ2-7
CASSPGTNGAYEQYF
TGTGCCAGCTCCCCCGGGACTAACGGGGCCTACGAGCAGTACTTC
>TRBV6-1|-|-|TRBJ2-7
CASSDSGTRSYEQYF
TGTGCCAGCAGTGACTCAGGTACCCGGTCGTACGAGCAGTACTTC
>TRBV18|-|-|TRBJ2-3
CASSPGLQDTQYF
TGTGCCAGCTCACCAGGTCTTCAAGATACGCAGTATTTT
>TRBV11-2|-|few|TRBJ1-1
CASSRNSNTEAFF
TGTGCCAGCAGCCGAAATTCGAACACTGAAGCTTTCTTT
>TRBV9|-|-|TRBJ2-7
CASSALEDRQYF
TGTGCCAGCAGCGCCCTCGAGGACAGGCAGTACTTC
>TRBV2|-|-|TRBJ2-5
CASNFILGNQETQYF
TGTGCCAGCAACTTCATATTGGGGAATCAAGAGACCCAGTACTTC
>TRBV5-4|-|-|TRBJ2-3
CASSLAVGSSTDTQYF
TGTGCCAGCAGCTTGGCCGTTGGTTCTAGCACAGATACGCAGTATTTT
>TRBV19|TRBD1|-|TRBJ2-1
CARRGTGYNEQFF
TGTGCCAGAAGAGGGACAGGGTACAATGAGCAGTTCTTC
>TRBV9|TRBD2|-|TRBJ2-7
CASSLSGRAENEQYF
TGTGCCAGCAGCTTAAGCGGGAGGGCCGAAAACGAGCAGTACTTC
>TRBV6-5|-|-|TRBJ2-6
CASSYSFYSGANVLTF
TGTGCCAGCAGTTACTCTTTCTACTCTGGGGCCAACGTCCTGACTTTC
>TRBV5-4|TRBD2|many|TRBJ2-7
CASSLPGGSGRAAEQYF
TGTGCCAGCAGCTTGCCGGGGGGTAGCGGGAGGGCCGCCGAGCAGTACTTC
>TRBV7-9|-|-|TRBJ2-3
CASSLRGSSTDTQYF
TGTGCCAGCAGCTTAAGGGGCAGCAGCACAGATACGCAGTATTTT
>TRBV7-8|-|-|TRBJ2-6
CASSSDLRANVLTF
TGTGCCAGCAGCTCGGACCTACGGGCCAACGTCCTGACTTTC
>TRBV19|TRBD2|-|TRBJ2-7
CASNPRASGPYEQYF
TGTGCCAGTAATCCTAGGGCTAGCGGACCCTACGAGCAGTACTTC
>TRBV28|TRBD1|-|TRBJ1-1
CASTTTGVLRTEAFF
TGTGCCAGTACGACAACAGGGGTACTTCGCACTGAAGCTTTCTTT
>TRBV5-5|-|-|TRBJ2-5
CASSLVGGLETQYF
TGTGCCAGCAGCTTGGTGGGGGGCTTAGAGACCCAGTACTTC
>TRBV10-1|TRBD2|few|TRBJ2-7
CASSDAGESVEQYF
TGCGCCAGCAGTGACGCGGGAGAGTCGGTCGAGCAGTACTTC
>TRBV5-1|-|-|TRBJ2-3
CASSWGDRGTDTQYF
TGCGCCAGCAGCTGGGGGGACAGAGGCACAGATACGCAGTATTTT
>TRBV19|TRBD1|-|TRBJ1-1
CASKTGTALNTEAFF
TGTGCCAGTAAAACCGGGACAGCATTGAACACTGAAGCTTTCTTT
>TRBV28|TRBD1|few|TRBJ1-2
CAIGTTGGTYGYTF
TGTGCCATCGGAACGACAGGGGGAACCTATGGCTACACCTTC
>TRBV5-1|TRBD2|-|TRBJ2-1
CASSLGSSGSHEQFF
TGCGCCAGCAGCTTGGGTTCTAGCGGGAGTCATGAGCAGTTCTTC
>TRBV18|TRBD1|-|TRBJ2-7
CASSQRDRGGEQYF
TGTGCCAGCTCACAACGGGACAGGGGAGGTGAGCAGTACTTC
>TRBV6-4|-|few|TRBJ2-2
CASSDWESGELFF
TGTGCCAGCAGTGACTGGGAGTCCGGGGAGCTGTTTTTT
>TRBV5-8|-|-|TRBJ1-6
CASSRTGQINSPLHF
TGTGCCAGCAGCAGGACCGGACAGATTAATTCACCCCTCCACTTT